This T cell receptor (beta chain) was identified in a study of cytomegalovirus exposure and HLA in healthy donors. As to this clone: The target antigen is unknown.

Study-level results: Compared with the roughly 700-donor mean, an Asian-associated ancestry cluster reportedly had fewer N-insertions, according to a later analysis. Reports indicate that TCR beta sequences accurately predicted the HLA-A and HLA-B alleles of most subjects.

Use of 60 Vbeta and 13 Jbeta primers characterized the PCR. Produced via immunoSEQ multiplex PCR; TCRdb's table is partial and in-frame only. The table records 150,000 to 200,000 clones, over 70% of them present only once. The germline gives CDR1 GTSNPN, CDR2 SVGIG (reference sequence). After removal of 0 bases from V and 2 bases from J, the junction contained 4 bases not matched to a gene. This CDR3 is built from 15 residues. The source material was PBMCs. The receptor's source is a female donor in good health and CMV-seronegative. The chain joins TRBV30 to TRBJ1-5; 7 bases fit TRBD1. CDR3 nucleotides: TGTGCCTGGAGTGTAGCAGGGGGTGGCAATCAGCCCCAGCATTTT. This encodes CAWSVAGGGNQPQHF.